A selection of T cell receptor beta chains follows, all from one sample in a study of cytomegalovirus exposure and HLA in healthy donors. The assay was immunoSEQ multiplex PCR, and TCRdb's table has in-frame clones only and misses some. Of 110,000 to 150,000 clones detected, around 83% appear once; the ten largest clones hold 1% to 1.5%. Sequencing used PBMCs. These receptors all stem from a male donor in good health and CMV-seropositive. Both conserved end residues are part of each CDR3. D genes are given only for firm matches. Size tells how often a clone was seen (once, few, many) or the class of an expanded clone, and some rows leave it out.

CDR3aa: CASTPVGGGTEAFF
CDR3nt: TGTGCCAGTACTCCAGTGGGGGGGGGCACTGAAGCTTTCTTT
j_gene: TRBJ1-1
d_gene: -
abundance: few
v_gene: TRBV2

CDR3aa: CASSDREKKNEQFF
CDR3nt: TGTGCCAGCAGTGACAGGGAGAAAAAAAATGAGCAGTTCTTC
j_gene: TRBJ2-1
d_gene: -
abundance: -
v_gene: TRBV21-1

CDR3aa: CASSLEDRELYEQYF
CDR3nt: TGTGCCAGCAGCTTAGAGGACAGGGAGCTTTACGAGCAGTACTTC
j_gene: TRBJ2-7
d_gene: TRBD1
abundance: -
v_gene: TRBV7-6

CDR3aa: CASSPFPGTGRTTNEKLFF
CDR3nt: TGTGCCAGCAGCCCTTTTCCCGGGACAGGGAGGACAACTAATGAAAAACTGTTTTTT
j_gene: TRBJ1-4
d_gene: TRBD1
abundance: -
v_gene: TRBV7-8

CDR3aa: CASSFPGDNYGYTF
CDR3nt: TGCGCCAGCAGCTTTCCAGGGGACAACTATGGCTACACCTTC
j_gene: TRBJ1-2
d_gene: -
abundance: -
v_gene: TRBV5-1

CDR3aa: CASSSSNRGKKDSSYNEQFF
CDR3nt: TGTGCCAGCAGCTCCTCGAACAGGGGGAAGAAGGACAGCTCCTACAATGAGCAGTTCTTC
j_gene: TRBJ2-1
d_gene: TRBD1
abundance: few
v_gene: TRBV7-3

CDR3aa: CASSRDTSIDEKLFF
CDR3nt: TGTGCCAGCAGTCGGGACACAAGTATAGATGAAAAACTGTTTTTT
j_gene: TRBJ1-4
d_gene: -
abundance: -
v_gene: TRBV2

CDR3aa: CASSTVARGGGNEQFF
CDR3nt: TGTGCCAGTAGTACCGTAGCAAGGGGAGGAGGCAATGAGCAGTTCTTC
j_gene: TRBJ2-1
d_gene: -
abundance: -
v_gene: TRBV19

CDR3aa: CATSRTSAPDGYTF
CDR3nt: TGTGCCACCAGCAGGACTTCAGCGCCCGATGGCTACACCTTC
j_gene: TRBJ1-2
d_gene: -
abundance: once
v_gene: TRBV15

CDR3aa: CASSLPGGYGYTF
CDR3nt: TGTGCCAGCAGTTTACCCGGGGGGTATGGCTACACCTTC
j_gene: TRBJ1-2
d_gene: -
abundance: -
v_gene: TRBV7-9

CDR3aa: CASSLGAPDTQYF
CDR3nt: TGTGCCAGCAGTTTAGGGGCCCCAGATACGCAGTATTTT
j_gene: TRBJ2-3
d_gene: -
abundance: -
v_gene: TRBV28